This is a list of T cell receptor beta chains from one sample in a study of blood T cell repertoires in COVID-19. Sequencing was performed with immunoSEQ multiplex PCR; in TCRdb, only in-frame clones are kept and a portion is missing. The sample carries around 270,000 clones, 80% to 90% recorded once. The material sequenced was peripheral blood. These receptors all come from a man aged 35 to 55 with acute or convalescent COVID-19. The CDR3 runs from the conserved cysteine through the conserved F or W. The D gene is left open where the match is weak. A clone size is listed for some rows: how often the clone was seen (once, few, many), or a class if it is expanded.

CASSLDGSYNEQFF	TGCGCCAGCAGCTTGGACGGCTCCTACAATGAGCAGTTCTTC	NA	NA	TRBV5-1	TRBJ2-1
CASSVSGSNEKLFF	TGTGCCAGCAGCGTATCGGGGTCTAATGAAAAACTGTTTTTT	NA	NA	TRBV9	TRBJ1-4
CATLQNYEQYF	TGTGCCACGTTACAGAATTACGAGCAGTACTTC	NA	NA	TRBV28	TRBJ2-7
CASSLEGGTRRRYTF	TGTGCCAGCAGCTTGGAGGGGGGGACGAGGAGGCGCTACACCTTC	NA	NA	TRBV5-6	TRBJ1-2
CATKPLAGTGGHGYTF	TGTGCCACCAAACCCTTAGCCGGGACAGGGGGCCATGGCTACACCTTC	NA	TRBD1	TRBV3-1/TRBV3-2	TRBJ1-2
CASSPTTAGNEKLFF	TGTGCCAGCTCACCGACGACTGCGGGTAATGAAAAACTGTTTTTT	NA	NA	TRBV18	TRBJ1-4
CASSAARGDGNTGELFF	TGTGCCAGCAGCGCTGCCCGGGGGGACGGAAACACCGGGGAGCTGTTTTTT	once	TRBD2	TRBV9	TRBJ2-2
CAISKADGNYGYTF	TGTGCCATCAGTAAAGCGGACGGTAACTATGGCTACACCTTC	NA	NA	TRBV10-3	TRBJ1-2
CASRLAGNTGELFF	TGTGCCTCCCGACTAGCGGGGAACACCGGGGAGCTGTTTTTT	NA	TRBD2	TRBV18	TRBJ2-2
CAWSPGELNEKLFF	TGTGCCTGGAGCCCAGGCGAACTGAATGAAAAACTGTTTTTT	NA	NA	TRBV30	TRBJ1-4
CASTKSGGNYNEQFF	TGTGCCAGCACCAAAAGCGGGGGGAACTACAATGAGCAGTTCTTC	NA	TRBD2	TRBV9	TRBJ2-1
CASSPDQGYGYTF	TGTGCCAGCTCACCAGACCAGGGCTATGGCTACACCTTC	NA	NA	TRBV18	TRBJ1-2
CASSIGLAGASLDEQYF	TGCGCCAGCAGCATCGGACTAGCGGGGGCTTCGTTGGACGAGCAGTACTTC	NA	TRBD2	TRBV5-1	TRBJ2-7
CASSQGSAGLSYTF	TGTGCCAGCAGCCAAGGATCCGCAGGGTTGAGCTACACCTTC	NA	NA	TRBV3-1/TRBV3-2	TRBJ1-2
CSFPIQGKGEQFF	TGCAGCTTCCCCATACAGGGGAAGGGTGAGCAGTTCTTC	NA	TRBD1	TRBV29-1	TRBJ2-1
CASSHRESGGYEQYF	TGTGCCAGCAGTCACCGGGAAAGCGGGGGCTACGAGCAGTACTTC	NA	TRBD2	TRBV11-2	TRBJ2-7